These T cell receptor beta chains were read from a single sample in a study of blood T cell repertoires in COVID-19. Clones were read by immunoSEQ multiplex PCR, and TCRdb kept only the in-frame ones, dropping some. The profile shows around 300,000 clones, about 93% of them singletons. Material for sequencing was peripheral blood. The source is a woman younger than 45 with COVID-19, enrolled during active disease. CDR3s include the opening cysteine and the closing phenylalanine or tryptophan. A D gene is named only where the DNA matches it firmly. Expanded clones are given a class, and other clones once, few, many or no size at all.

D gene: .; V gene: TRBV7-2; J gene: TRBJ1-1; clone size: .; CDR3 protein: CASSPQGSNTEAFF; CDR3 DNA: TGTGCCAGCAGCCCTCAGGGATCGAACACTGAAGCTTTCTTT
D gene: TRBD1; V gene: TRBV5-1; J gene: TRBJ1-2; clone size: .; CDR3 protein: CASSQTGGTTSIVYTF; CDR3 DNA: TGCGCCAGCAGCCAAACAGGGGGTACGACCTCTATTGTCTACACCTTC
D gene: TRBD2; V gene: TRBV13; J gene: TRBJ2-1; clone size: .; CDR3 protein: CASSLAGEGYNEQFF; CDR3 DNA: TGTGCCAGCAGCCTAGCGGGAGAAGGGTACAATGAGCAGTTCTTC
D gene: TRBD2; V gene: TRBV5-1; J gene: TRBJ2-5; clone size: .; CDR3 protein: CASSLAGGGGQETQYF; CDR3 DNA: TGCGCCAGCAGCTTGGCCGGTGGGGGGGGCCAAGAGACCCAGTACTTC
D gene: .; V gene: TRBV7-3; J gene: TRBJ2-3; clone size: .; CDR3 protein: CASSPTRSHTQYF; CDR3 DNA: TGTGCCAGCAGCCCCACCCGTAGCCATACGCAGTATTTT
D gene: .; V gene: TRBV3-1/TRBV3-2; J gene: TRBJ1-2; clone size: .; CDR3 protein: CASSQATTEGYTF; CDR3 DNA: TGTGCCAGCAGCCAAGCCACCACAGAGGGCTACACCTTC
D gene: .; V gene: TRBV13; J gene: TRBJ2-7; clone size: .; CDR3 protein: CASSSRGGYEQYF; CDR3 DNA: TGTGCCAGCAGCTCTAGAGGGGGCTACGAGCAGTACTTC
D gene: TRBD1; V gene: TRBV5-6; J gene: TRBJ1-2; clone size: .; CDR3 protein: CASSSLIRDRVNYGYTF; CDR3 DNA: TGTGCCAGCAGCTCATTAATCCGGGACAGGGTGAACTATGGCTACACCTTC
D gene: .; V gene: TRBV19; J gene: TRBJ2-1; clone size: .; CDR3 protein: CASSPGVSNEQFF; CDR3 DNA: TGTGCCAGTTCCCCGGGGGTTTCGAATGAGCAGTTCTTC
D gene: .; V gene: TRBV19; J gene: TRBJ1-5; clone size: .; CDR3 protein: CASSISREDQPQHF; CDR3 DNA: TGTGCCAGTAGTATAAGCAGGGAGGATCAGCCCCAGCATTTT
D gene: .; V gene: TRBV18; J gene: TRBJ2-2; clone size: .; CDR3 protein: CASSPRQSDTGELFF; CDR3 DNA: TGTGCCAGCTCACCTCGACAATCCGACACCGGGGAGCTGTTTTTT
D gene: TRBD2; V gene: TRBV25-1; J gene: TRBJ2-5; clone size: .; CDR3 protein: CASSDREGLRETQYF; CDR3 DNA: TGTGCCAGCAGTGACCGGGAGGGTTTGCGCGAGACCCAGTACTTC
D gene: TRBD2; V gene: TRBV20-1; J gene: TRBJ2-1; clone size: once; CDR3 protein: CSASPPREGVNEQFF; CDR3 DNA: TGCAGTGCTAGTCCTCCGCGGGAGGGTGTGAATGAGCAGTTCTTC
D gene: TRBD1; V gene: TRBV5-1; J gene: TRBJ2-7; clone size: .; CDR3 protein: CASSSLGTAYEQYF; CDR3 DNA: TGCGCCAGCAGCTCCCTTGGGACAGCCTACGAGCAGTACTTC
D gene: TRBD1; V gene: TRBV9; J gene: TRBJ2-7; clone size: .; CDR3 protein: CASSPGQGFEQYF; CDR3 DNA: TGTGCCAGCAGCCCAGGACAGGGGTTCGAGCAGTACTTC
D gene: TRBD1; V gene: TRBV28; J gene: TRBJ1-5; clone size: .; CDR3 protein: CASSYSGQGRQPQHF; CDR3 DNA: TGTGCCAGCAGTTATTCGGGACAGGGGCGTCAGCCCCAGCATTTT
D gene: .; V gene: TRBV7-9; J gene: TRBJ1-1; clone size: few; CDR3 protein: CASSLVSRVEAFF; CDR3 DNA: TGTGCCAGCAGCTTAGTTTCGCGGGTTGAAGCTTTCTTT
D gene: .; V gene: TRBV6-5; J gene: TRBJ1-2; clone size: once; CDR3 protein: CASSYFRSDYGYTF; CDR3 DNA: TGTGCCAGCAGTTACTTCCGGTCGGACTATGGCTACACCTTC
D gene: .; V gene: TRBV25-1; J gene: TRBJ1-2; clone size: .; CDR3 protein: CASSEWADTNYGYTF; CDR3 DNA: TGTGCCAGCAGTGAATGGGCAGACACCAACTATGGCTACACCTTC
D gene: TRBD1; V gene: TRBV29-1; J gene: TRBJ1-3; clone size: .; CDR3 protein: CSAPVQGKDTIYF; CDR3 DNA: TGCAGCGCCCCCGTACAGGGGAAGGACACCATATATTTT
D gene: .; V gene: TRBV7-9; J gene: TRBJ1-5; clone size: .; CDR3 protein: CASSHGGGNQPQHF; CDR3 DNA: TGTGCCAGCAGCCATGGCGGGGGCAATCAGCCCCAGCATTTT
D gene: TRBD2; V gene: TRBV7-3; J gene: TRBJ2-1; clone size: .; CDR3 protein: CASSLRAGGGLAGVGYEQFF; CDR3 DNA: TGTGCCAGCAGCTTAAGGGCAGGGGGAGGACTAGCGGGAGTTGGGTATGAGCAGTTCTTC
D gene: .; V gene: TRBV19; J gene: TRBJ1-5; clone size: .; CDR3 protein: CASSIPGDSNQPQHF; CDR3 DNA: TGTGCCAGTAGCATCCCGGGTGATAGCAATCAGCCCCAGCATTTT
D gene: .; V gene: TRBV6-6; J gene: TRBJ1-5; clone size: .; CDR3 protein: CASGQVSNQPQHF; CDR3 DNA: TGTGCCAGCGGGCAGGTTAGCAATCAGCCCCAGCATTTT
D gene: .; V gene: TRBV19; J gene: TRBJ1-5; clone size: .; CDR3 protein: CASAFGGLSNQPQHF; CDR3 DNA: TGTGCCAGTGCATTCGGGGGGCTGAGCAATCAGCCCCAGCATTTT
D gene: .; V gene: TRBV5-1; J gene: TRBJ1-2; clone size: .; CDR3 protein: CASSFTADYGYTF; CDR3 DNA: TGCGCCAGCAGCTTCACAGCTGACTATGGCTACACCTTC
D gene: TRBD1; V gene: TRBV2; J gene: TRBJ2-5; clone size: .; CDR3 protein: CASMLGQGLGAIETQYF; CDR3 DNA: TGTGCCAGCATGTTGGGACAGGGCCTAGGAGCAATAGAGACCCAGTACTTC
D gene: .; V gene: TRBV7-2; J gene: TRBJ1-1; clone size: .; CDR3 protein: CASSLAAGNTEAFF; CDR3 DNA: TGTGCCAGCAGCTTAGCGGCGGGGAACACTGAAGCTTTCTTT
D gene: TRBD1; V gene: TRBV7-8; J gene: TRBJ2-2; clone size: .; CDR3 protein: CASSLTGASTGELFF; CDR3 DNA: TGTGCCAGCAGCTTAACAGGGGCCAGCACCGGGGAGCTGTTTTTT
D gene: .; V gene: TRBV7-8; J gene: TRBJ1-4; clone size: .; CDR3 protein: CASGHPGEEKLFF; CDR3 DNA: TGTGCCAGCGGACACCCCGGCGAGGAAAAACTGTTTTTT
D gene: TRBD1; V gene: TRBV27; J gene: TRBJ1-2; clone size: once; CDR3 protein: CASSNHRGLGYGYTF; CDR3 DNA: TGTGCCAGCAGTAACCACAGGGGGCTAGGCTATGGCTACACCTTC
D gene: .; V gene: TRBV2; J gene: TRBJ1-2; clone size: .; CDR3 protein: CASSYRVDGYTF; CDR3 DNA: TGTGCCAGCAGTTACAGGGTCGATGGCTACACCTTC
D gene: .; V gene: TRBV10-1; J gene: TRBJ2-2; clone size: .; CDR3 protein: CASSERGNTGELFF; CDR3 DNA: TGCGCCAGCAGTGAGAGAGGGAACACCGGGGAGCTGTTTTTT
D gene: .; V gene: TRBV4-3; J gene: TRBJ1-3; clone size: .; CDR3 protein: CASSQDRLSSGNTIYF; CDR3 DNA: TGCGCCAGCAGCCAAGATCGGTTGAGCTCTGGAAACACCATATATTTT
D gene: TRBD2; V gene: TRBV6-5; J gene: TRBJ2-2; clone size: few; CDR3 protein: CASKAGGPGELFF; CDR3 DNA: TGTGCCAGCAAGGCGGGAGGGCCCGGGGAGCTGTTTTTT
D gene: TRBD2; V gene: TRBV6-5; J gene: TRBJ2-1; clone size: once; CDR3 protein: CASSFAAGSSYNEQFF; CDR3 DNA: TGTGCCAGCAGTTTCGCAGCGGGGAGCTCCTACAATGAGCAGTTCTTC
D gene: .; V gene: TRBV28; J gene: TRBJ2-7; clone size: .; CDR3 protein: CASTLSAAQYEQYF; CDR3 DNA: TGTGCCAGCACCCTTAGTGCGGCACAATACGAGCAGTACTTC
D gene: TRBD1; V gene: TRBV3-1/TRBV3-2; J gene: TRBJ1-4; clone size: .; CDR3 protein: CASSHQGQGEKLFF; CDR3 DNA: TGTGCCAGCAGCCATCAGGGACAGGGTGAAAAACTGTTTTTT
D gene: TRBD2; V gene: TRBV18; J gene: TRBJ2-1; clone size: .; CDR3 protein: CASSPLAGDYNEQFF; CDR3 DNA: TGTGCCAGCTCACCCCTAGCGGGAGACTACAATGAGCAGTTCTTC
D gene: TRBD1; V gene: TRBV28; J gene: TRBJ1-1; clone size: .; CDR3 protein: CASSPATGSNTEAFF; CDR3 DNA: TGTGCCAGCAGTCCGGCGACAGGGTCGAACACTGAAGCTTTCTTT
D gene: TRBD2; V gene: TRBV3-1/TRBV3-2; J gene: TRBJ2-5; clone size: .; CDR3 protein: CASSQPTSGGETQYF; CDR3 DNA: TGTGCCAGCAGCCAACCGACTAGCGGGGGGGAGACCCAGTACTTC
D gene: .; V gene: TRBV5-4; J gene: TRBJ1-2; clone size: .; CDR3 protein: CASSFGDTGRANYGYTF; CDR3 DNA: TGTGCCAGCAGCTTTGGGGACACTGGCCGAGCTAACTATGGCTACACCTTC
D gene: TRBD1; V gene: TRBV7-3; J gene: TRBJ2-1; clone size: .; CDR3 protein: CASSFQGATNEQFF; CDR3 DNA: TGTGCCAGCAGCTTCCAGGGGGCGACGAATGAGCAGTTCTTC
D gene: TRBD1; V gene: TRBV2; J gene: TRBJ1-2; clone size: .; CDR3 protein: CATGQGSYPGGYTF; CDR3 DNA: TGTGCCACCGGACAGGGCTCCTACCCTGGTGGCTACACCTTC
D gene: .; V gene: TRBV7-6; J gene: TRBJ2-6; clone size: .; CDR3 protein: CASSRGAVIGANVLTF; CDR3 DNA: TGTGCCAGCAGCCGAGGTGCGGTAATTGGGGCCAACGTCCTGACTTTC
D gene: .; V gene: TRBV7-2; J gene: TRBJ2-7; clone size: .; CDR3 protein: CASSFLGGGGPNYEQYF; CDR3 DNA: TGTGCCAGCAGCTTTCTCGGGGGAGGGGGTCCAAACTACGAGCAGTACTTC
D gene: .; V gene: TRBV27; J gene: TRBJ1-3; clone size: .; CDR3 protein: CASTSISGNTIYF; CDR3 DNA: TGTGCCAGCACTTCTATCTCTGGAAACACCATATATTTT
D gene: .; V gene: TRBV18; J gene: TRBJ2-5; clone size: .; CDR3 protein: CASSASVETQYF; CDR3 DNA: TGTGCCAGCTCAGCTAGCGTGGAGACCCAGTACTTC
D gene: .; V gene: TRBV7-9; J gene: TRBJ1-1; clone size: .; CDR3 protein: CASSLSGLTEAFF; CDR3 DNA: TGTGCCAGCAGCTTGTCAGGGCTAACTGAAGCTTTCTTT
D gene: TRBD1; V gene: TRBV10-1; J gene: TRBJ2-2; clone size: .; CDR3 protein: CASSSQGETGELFF; CDR3 DNA: TGCGCCAGCAGTTCACAGGGGGAGACCGGGGAGCTGTTTTTT
D gene: .; V gene: TRBV9; J gene: TRBJ1-1; clone size: .; CDR3 protein: CASSSNRDPAFF; CDR3 DNA: TGTGCCAGCAGCTCGAACAGGGATCCAGCTTTCTTT
D gene: .; V gene: TRBV21-1; J gene: TRBJ2-3; clone size: .; CDR3 protein: CASSKAGLAGDTQYF; CDR3 DNA: TGTGCCAGCAGCAAAGCGGGACTAGCGGGAGATACGCAGTATTTT
D gene: .; V gene: TRBV19; J gene: TRBJ1-1; clone size: few; CDR3 protein: CASSPRGGDRAFF; CDR3 DNA: TGTGCCAGTAGTCCCCGCGGGGGAGATAGAGCTTTCTTT
D gene: .; V gene: TRBV5-6; J gene: TRBJ1-1; clone size: .; CDR3 protein: CASSIQDGYTEAFF; CDR3 DNA: TGTGCCAGCAGCATACAGGACGGGTACACTGAAGCTTTCTTT
D gene: .; V gene: TRBV6-5; J gene: TRBJ2-7; clone size: .; CDR3 protein: CASSFEDEQYF; CDR3 DNA: TGTGCCAGCAGTTTCGAGGACGAGCAGTACTTC
D gene: TRBD2; V gene: TRBV19; J gene: TRBJ2-3; clone size: .; CDR3 protein: CASSINSGSTADTQYF; CDR3 DNA: TGTGCCAGTAGTATAAATAGCGGGAGTACGGCAGATACGCAGTATTTT
D gene: TRBD2; V gene: TRBV5-6; J gene: TRBJ2-2; clone size: .; CDR3 protein: CASSLGLAGVTGELFF; CDR3 DNA: TGTGCCAGCAGCTTGGGGCTAGCGGGAGTGACCGGGGAGCTGTTTTTT